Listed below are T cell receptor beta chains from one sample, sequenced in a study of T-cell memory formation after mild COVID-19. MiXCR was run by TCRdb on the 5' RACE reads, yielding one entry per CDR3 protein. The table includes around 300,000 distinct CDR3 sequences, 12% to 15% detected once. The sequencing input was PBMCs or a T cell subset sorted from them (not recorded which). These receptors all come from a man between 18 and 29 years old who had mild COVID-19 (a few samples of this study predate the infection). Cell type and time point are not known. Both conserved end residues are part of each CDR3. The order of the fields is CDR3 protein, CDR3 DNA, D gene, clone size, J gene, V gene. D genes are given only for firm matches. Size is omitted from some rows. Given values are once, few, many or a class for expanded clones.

CASSLDRGGSPLHF,TGTGCCAGCAGCTTGGACAGGGGTGGATCACCCCTCCACTTT,TRBD1,many,TRBJ1-6,TRBV7-2
CASSVAVRAVGEQFF,TGTGCCAGCAGCGTAGCTGTCCGGGCAGTTGGTGAGCAGTTCTTC,-,few,TRBJ2-1,TRBV9
CASSQDRSGGTNNEQFF,TGCGCCAGCAGCCAAGATCGTAGCGGGGGGACCAACAATGAGCAGTTCTTC,TRBD2,few,TRBJ2-1,TRBV4-1
CASSLRVGGTPTEAFF,TGTGCCAGCAGCTTAAGGGTCGGCGGGACCCCCACTGAAGCTTTCTTT,-,-,TRBJ1-1,TRBV7-2
CASSRTSGQTQYF,TGTGCCAGCAGCCGGACTAGCGGGCAGACCCAGTACTTC,TRBD2,few,TRBJ2-5,TRBV7-9
CASSPGRGPRGPLHF,TGTGCCAGCAGCCCCGGTCGGGGGCCGCGGGGGCCCCTCCACTTT,-,-,TRBJ1-6,TRBV3-1
CATGRDRGEKLFF,TGTGCCACCGGGAGGGACCGAGGTGAAAAACTGTTTTTT,-,-,TRBJ1-4,TRBV6-5
CASSPRTGGQPQHF,TGTGCCAGCAGCCCCCGGACAGGGGGGCAGCCCCAGCATTTT,TRBD1,many,TRBJ1-5,TRBV7-2
CASSLRTMPDTQYF,TGTGCCAGCAGTTTGCGGACTATGCCAGATACGCAGTATTTT,-,few,TRBJ2-3,TRBV12-3/TRBV12-4
CASSHLAGDTEAFF,TGTGCCAGCAGCCATTTGGCTGGGGACACTGAAGCTTTCTTT,-,-,TRBJ1-1,TRBV11-2
CASSLDSYQETQYF,TGTGCCAGCAGCCTAGACAGTTACCAAGAGACCCAGTACTTC,-,-,TRBJ2-5,TRBV12-3/TRBV12-4
CASSQDWTSGYEQFF,TGCGCCAGCAGCCAAGATTGGACTAGCGGCTATGAGCAGTTCTTC,TRBD2,many,TRBJ2-1,TRBV4-3
CASSQEGVGQPQHF,TGTGCCAGCAGCCAAGAGGGGGTCGGTCAGCCCCAGCATTTT,-,few,TRBJ1-5,TRBV4-2
CASSISASLPQHF,TGTGCCAGTAGTATATCTGCATCATTGCCCCAGCATTTT,-,many,TRBJ1-5,TRBV19
CASSQDRLGATIYF,TGCGCCAGCAGCCAAGATAGGCTCGGGGCCACCATATATTTT,-,-,TRBJ1-3,TRBV4-3
CASSLEVVSLAGGHTQYF,TGTGCCAGCAGCTTAGAGGTTGTGAGCCTAGCGGGGGGTCATACGCAGTATTTT,TRBD2,-,TRBJ2-3,TRBV7-2
CASSTTRKGYEQYF,TGTGCCAGCAGCACTACAAGGAAAGGGTACGAGCAGTACTTC,-,few,TRBJ2-7,TRBV3-1
CASASGGPYTEAFF,TGTGCCAGCGCCTCGGGGGGCCCGTACACTGAAGCTTTCTTT,-,-,TRBJ1-1,TRBV27
CASSLGTGNHEQYF,TGTGCCAGCTCACTCGGGACAGGGAATCACGAGCAGTACTTC,TRBD1,-,TRBJ2-7,TRBV18
CASSRQPDSGANVLTF,TGCGCCAGCAGCCGACAACCGGACTCTGGGGCCAACGTCCTGACTTTC,-,-,TRBJ2-6,TRBV4-1
CASGQGEETQYF,TGCGCCAGCGGACAGGGGGAAGAGACCCAGTACTTC,TRBD1,-,TRBJ2-5,TRBV5-1
CSASDEGETQYF,TGCAGTGCTAGCGACGAGGGAGAGACCCAGTACTTC,-,-,TRBJ2-5,TRBV20-1
CASSNIRGGELFF,TGTGCCAGCAGCAACATCAGGGGCGGGGAGCTGTTTTTT,-,-,TRBJ2-2,TRBV6-2/TRBV6-3
CASSWDRGNYGYTF,TGTGCCAGCAGCTGGGACAGGGGGAACTATGGCTACACCTTC,TRBD1,-,TRBJ1-2,TRBV5-4
CAISIPGEETQYF,TGTGCCATCAGCATTCCTGGGGAAGAGACCCAGTACTTC,-,-,TRBJ2-5,TRBV10-3
CASSSQRGLEAFF,TGTGCCAGCAGCTCCCAGAGGGGGCTTGAAGCTTTCTTT,TRBD1,-,TRBJ1-1,TRBV7-3
CASTSTAPLRGEQFF,TGTGCCAGCACCTCGACAGCGCCCCTCCGGGGGGAGCAGTTCTTC,-,few,TRBJ2-1,TRBV6-5
CSAYAPGLADNEQFF,TGCAGTGCTTACGCCCCGGGACTAGCGGACAATGAGCAGTTCTTC,TRBD2,few,TRBJ2-1,TRBV20-1
CATSARKGAMNTEAFF,TGTGCCACCTCTGCCCGGAAGGGGGCCATGAACACTGAAGCTTTCTTT,TRBD1,many,TRBJ1-1,TRBV27
CASSLRQTTDTQYF,TGTGCCAGCAGCTTGAGACAGACCACAGATACGCAGTATTTT,-,-,TRBJ2-3,TRBV7-2
CASGDRIFQQYF,TGTGCCAGCGGTGACAGAATTTTCCAGCAGTACTTC,-,-,TRBJ2-7,TRBV27
CASSLRTGGRETQYF,TGTGCCAGCAGTTTAAGGACAGGGGGGAGAGAGACCCAGTACTTC,TRBD1,-,TRBJ2-5,TRBV12-3/TRBV12-4
CASSWGDNHGYTF,TGTGCCAGCAGTTGGGGGGACAACCATGGCTACACCTTC,-,many,TRBJ1-2,TRBV12-3/TRBV12-4
CASRPGTVTDTQYF,TGCGCCAGCAGACCGGGGACCGTCACAGATACGCAGTATTTT,-,-,TRBJ2-3,TRBV5-1
CASSLSYRDRGRRDYGYTF,TGTGCCAGCAGTTTATCCTACCGGGACAGGGGGCGGAGGGACTATGGCTACACCTTC,TRBD1,few,TRBJ1-2,TRBV27
CAISESLKGERNQYF,TGTGCCATCAGTGAGTCATTAAAGGGGGAGAGGAATCAGTACTTC,-,-,TRBJ2-4,TRBV10-3
CASSLGTGRTNQPQHF,TGTGCCAGCAGCCTCGGGACAGGGAGAACCAATCAGCCCCAGCATTTT,TRBD1,-,TRBJ1-5,TRBV7-9
CASSLLQAANYGYTF,TGTGCCAGCAGCTTACTCCAGGCCGCTAACTATGGCTACACCTTC,-,-,TRBJ1-2,TRBV7-2
CASSSLKQGAYSPLHF,TGTGCCAGCAGTTCCCTGAAACAGGGTGCGTATTCACCCCTCCACTTT,-,-,TRBJ1-6,TRBV27
CASSPKPGQLNTEAFF,TGTGCCAGCAGCCCAAAACCGGGACAGCTGAACACTGAAGCTTTCTTT,TRBD1,-,TRBJ1-1,TRBV14
CASSEGTWGSYEQYF,TGTGCCAGCAGCGAGGGGACATGGGGCTCCTACGAGCAGTACTTC,-,many,TRBJ2-7,TRBV9
CASSLTGDEKTQYF,TGCGCCAGCAGTCTTACAGGGGATGAGAAGACCCAGTACTTC,TRBD1,many,TRBJ2-5,TRBV5-1
CASTLWDRGELFF,TGTGCCAGCACCTTGTGGGACCGCGGGGAGCTGTTTTTT,-,few,TRBJ2-2,TRBV7-8
CASSTGTDYGYTF,TGTGCCAGCAGTACCGGGACAGACTATGGCTACACCTTC,TRBD1,-,TRBJ1-2,TRBV6-5
CASSANPRETQYF,TGTGCCAGCTCAGCCAATCCGAGGGAGACCCAGTACTTC,-,few,TRBJ2-5,TRBV18
CASSYGTSGGSTDTQYF,TGTGCCAGCAGCTACGGGACTAGCGGGGGATCCACAGATACGCAGTATTTT,TRBD2,-,TRBJ2-3,TRBV5-5
CSAREILAGGSYEQYF,TGCAGTGCTAGAGAGATCCTAGCGGGGGGTTCCTACGAGCAGTACTTC,TRBD2,-,TRBJ2-7,TRBV20-1
CASSSGRTDTQYF,TGTGCCAGCAGCTCAGGGCGCACAGATACGCAGTATTTT,-,many,TRBJ2-3,TRBV7-2
CASSAVRSSEAFF,TGTGCCAGTAGTGCCGTAAGGAGTTCTGAAGCTTTCTTT,-,-,TRBJ1-1,TRBV19
CASTVPVNRSWTYGYTF,TGTGCCAGCACCGTTCCTGTAAATAGGAGTTGGACCTATGGCTACACCTTC,-,few,TRBJ1-2,TRBV7-9
CASSLPGQGDSPLHF,TGCGCCAGCAGCCTACCGGGACAGGGGGATTCACCCCTCCACTTT,TRBD1,few,TRBJ1-6,TRBV5-1
CASSVAGGRDNEQFF,TGTGCCAGCAGTGTAGCGGGGGGGCGGGACAATGAGCAGTTCTTC,TRBD2,-,TRBJ2-1,TRBV25-1
CASSALAGGNNEQFF,TGCGCCAGCAGCGCGCTAGCGGGGGGGAACAATGAGCAGTTCTTC,TRBD2,few,TRBJ2-1,TRBV5-1
CASSRTDNLAKNIQYF,TGTGCCAGCAGTCGGACGGATAACCTAGCCAAAAACATTCAGTACTTC,-,few,TRBJ2-4,TRBV6-5
CASSPGSRGYIQYF,TGCGCCAGCAGCCCAGGGAGCCGAGGGTACATTCAGTACTTC,-,-,TRBJ2-4,TRBV4-3